These 30 T cell receptor beta chains were sequenced from one sample in a study of brain metastases from non-small cell lung cancer. Repertoires were generated with immunoSEQ multiplex PCR, while TCRdb's copy carries only in-frame clones and drops some. The data contain several thousand clones, 60% to 85% of them singletons. Sequenced: primary lung tumor tissue. The origin of the receptors is a donor over 35 with non-small cell lung cancer.

A note on this clone: The junction differs from germline at one of its ends, possibly a read error. The chain uses TRBV3-1 (or the pseudogene TRBV3-2) and TRBJ1-6, with 7 bases fitting TRBD1. The CDR3 is made up of 15 amino acids. Looked up from germline, CDR1 is LGHDT and CDR2 is YNNKEL (reference sequence). The CDR3, as DNA: TGTGCCAGCAGAGCTCGACAGGGAGGGAATTCATCCCTCCACTTT. The encoded protein is CASRARQGGNSSLHF.

The chain combines TRBV7-9 with TRBJ1-1; 7 nucleotides match TRBD1. This CDR3 region has 14 residues. The germline gives CDR1 SEHNR, CDR2 FQNEAQ (reference sequence). V dropped 3 bases and J dropped 0; count of bases not matched to a gene: 1. The DNA for the CDR3 is TGTGCCAGCAGCTTGGGACAGTTGAACACTGAAGCTTTCTTT. Encoded protein: CASSLGQLNTEAFF.

This clone was seen only once. The J gene is TRBJ1-1, the V gene TRBV4-1; 9 nucleotides line up with TRBD1. The J segment lost 3 bases and the V segment lost 4 bases, leaving 3 bases of the junction unmatched. From germline, CDR1 is MGHRA and CDR2 YSYEKL. CDR3 length: 14 amino acids. The CDR3 DNA reads TGCGCCAGCAGCCGTAGGACAGGGGACACTGAAGCTTTCTTT. Translated: CASSRRTGDTEAFF.

This clone was observed once. This chain links TRBV7-9 with TRBJ1-2, with D perhaps matching TRBD1 (5 bases). Deletions cut 0 bases from V and 4 bases from J, with 9 bases between. The CDR3 covers 14 residues. Looked up from germline, CDR1 is SEHNR and CDR2 is FQNEAQ (reference sequence). CDR3 protein: CASSLAGELYGYTF. The CDR3 DNA reads as TGTGCCAGCAGCTTAGCGGGGGAACTCTATGGCTACACCTTC.

The chain couples TRBV7-9 to TRBJ1-2; 8 positions match TRBD1. CDR3 size: 15 residues. V lost 5 bases to trimming and J lost 2 bases; unmatched junction nucleotides: 7. Germline V gives CDR1 SEHNR, CDR2 FQNEAQ (reference sequence). The CDR3, as DNA: TGTGCCAGCAGCCTCGGACAGGGTGCGAACTATGGCTACACCTTC. Protein product: CASSLGQGANYGYTF.

This chain joins TRBV6-6 and TRBJ2-7, with 11 bases matching TRBD2. V shed 2 bases, J shed 2 bases, and the junction held 5 bases outside the gene matches. The CDR3 has 16 residues. CDR1 is MNHNY and CDR2 is SVGAGI in the germline V gene (reference sequence). The CDR3 loop reads CASSYTTSGGTYEQYF. In nucleotides, the CDR3 is TGTGCCAGCAGTTACACCACTAGCGGGGGAACCTACGAGCAGTACTTC.

To note about this clone: Mismatch with germline at one junction end may stem from a read error. The chain joins TRBV6-4 to TRBJ2-2, with D maybe TRBD2 (5 bases). The CDR3 runs to 14 residues. The germline gives CDR1 MRHNA, CDR2 SNTAGT. The CDR3 region is CASSEGSHTGKLFF. The CDR3 nucleotides read TGTGCCAGCAGTGAGGGATCGCACACCGGGAAGCTGTTTTTT.

The CDR3 reads CASSEKVQSYGYTF. CDR3 coding DNA: TGTGCCAGCAGTGAAAAGGTTCAGTCCTATGGCTACACCTTC. The chain joins TRBV25-1 to TRBJ1-2; no definite D call. The V end was cut by 2 bases, the J end by 4 bases, with 11 bases between. The CDR3 runs to 14 residues. CDR1 is MGHDK, CDR2 SYGVNS, per germline.

The chain joins TRBV7-4 to TRBJ2-2; D gene unclear. Germline CDR1 reads SGHVT; CDR2 reads SQSDAQ. Trimming pared 7 bases from V and 2 bases from J, leaving 5 bases between. This CDR3 is 12 amino acids long. CDR3 amino acids: CASTINTGELFF. In nucleotides, the CDR3 is TGTGCCAGCACCATCAACACCGGGGAGCTGTTTTTT.

With respect to this clone: One end of the junction varies from germline; a read error may be responsible. The chain is built from TRBV27 and TRBJ1-6, with D possibly being TRBD1 (6 bases). This CDR3 is built from 14 residues. Looked up from germline, CDR1 is MNHEY and CDR2 is SMNVEV (reference sequence). The CDR3 DNA is TGTGCCAGCAATTTAAAACAGGGACATTCACCCCTCCACTTT. Amino acid sequence: CASNLKQGHSPLHF.

This sequence joins TRBV5-1 and TRBJ2-5; D call uncertain. V shed 4 bases and J shed 2 bases, with 9 bases lying between them. CDR1 and CDR2 from the germline V gene are SGHRS and YFSETQ. CDR3 size: 13 residues. This chain's CDR3 is CASSQDPQETQYF. The CDR3 nucleotides read TGCGCCAGCAGCCAAGACCCACAAGAGACCCAGTACTTC.

Relative to its sample, this clone is large. The identical CDR3 is also encoded by other nucleotide sequences in the sample. V usage is TRBV4-1 and J usage is TRBJ2-7, with D perhaps TRBD1 or TRBD2 (6 bases each). There are 15 residues in the CDR3. Between the trimmed V and J ends, which lost 4 bases and 0 bases, there was a span of 13 bases. Germline CDR1 MGHRA, CDR2 YSYEKL. DNA of the CDR3: TGCGCCAGCAGCCGTGGGGGGACAAGCTCCTACGAGCAGTACTTC. The encoded protein is CASSRGGTSSYEQYF.

Notes on this clone: Other DNA sequences in the sample encode the same CDR3. The rearrangement joins TRBV7-9 to TRBJ2-5, with D unclear. V was cut by 6 bases and J by 0 bases, with 8 bases left in between. The CDR3 is made up of 13 amino acids. Germline V gene lookup returns CDR1 SEHNR and CDR2 FQNEAQ (reference sequence). The chain's CDR3 is CASSPYNQETQYF. The CDR3 coding sequence is TGTGCCAGCAGTCCTTACAACCAAGAGACCCAGTACTTC.

The genes are TRBV20-1 and TRBJ1-5; D not certain. Germline V gene lookup returns CDR1 DFQATT and CDR2 SNEGSKA (reference sequence). The CDR3 extends over 13 amino acids. Trimming took 3 bases from V and 8 from J, leaving 14 bases between them. CDR3 amino acids: CSASRSPREPQHF. CDR3 sequence (DNA): TGCAGTGCTAGTCGGTCACCTAGAGAGCCCCAGCATTTT.

About this clone itself: One end of the junction varies from germline; a read error may be responsible. Other DNA sequences in this specimen translate into the identical CDR3. The CDR3 loop reads CASSLWQGSYGYTF. The CDR3 coding sequence is TGTGCCAGTAGCTTGTGGCAAGGGTCCTATGGCTACACCTTC. The rearrangement joins TRBV5-4 to TRBJ1-2; D is unresolved. Germline V gene lookup returns CDR1 SGHNT and CDR2 YYREEE (reference sequence). The CDR3 covers 14 residues. Based on the CDR3 plus reference TRBV5-4 and TRBJ1-2, the full variable domain is ETGVTQSPTHLIKTRGQQVTLRCSSQSGHNTVSWYQQALGQGPQFIFQYYREEENGRGNFPPRFSGLQFPNYSSELNVNALELDDSALYLCASSLWQGSYGYTFGSGTRLTVV.

This clone was observed a handful of times. The V gene is TRBV12-3 or TRBV12-4, the J gene TRBJ1-4; no reliable D call. The CDR3 contains 12 residues. The germline V and J ends were trimmed by 0 bases and 8 bases, with 4 bases remaining between them. The CDR3 sequence: CASSLAVEKLFF. The CDR3 bases are TGTGCCAGCAGTTTAGCAGTCGAAAAACTGTTTTTT.

V gene TRBV6-6 combines with J gene TRBJ1-1; TRBD1 might be the D (5 bases). V was shortened by 8 bases and J by 1 base, with 14 bases between the two germline ends. Per the germline V gene, CDR1 is MNHNY and CDR2 is SVGAGI (reference sequence). CDR3 length: 14 residues. In nucleotides, the CDR3 is TGTGCCAGCCGGATTGGTGGGGGGAACACTGAAGCTTTCTTT. This encodes CASRIGGGNTEAFF.

This clone was seen a handful of times. The chain carries TRBV11-3 and TRBJ2-3; weak D call: TRBD1 (6 bases). Germline values: CDR1 SGHNT, CDR2 YENEEA. The CDR3 length is 13 residues. The ends were cut back, 3 bases at V and 3 bases at J, with 7 bases in the middle. The CDR3 reads CASSFQGTDTQYF. For the CDR3, the DNA is TGTGCCAGCAGCTTTCAGGGGACAGATACGCAGTATTTT. Based on the CDR3 plus reference TRBV11-3 and TRBJ2-3, the full variable domain is EAGVVQSPRYKIIEKKQPVAFWCNPISGHNTLYWYLQNLGQGPELLIRYENEEAVDDSQLPKDRFSAERLKGVDSTLKIQPAELGDSAVYLCASSFQGTDTQYFGPGTRLTVL.

The rearrangement uses TRBV19 and TRBJ1-1; D uncertain. The CDR3 covers 13 residues. With 2 bases removed from V and 1 base from J, the gap between germline ends came to 5 bases. From germline, CDR1 is LNHDA and CDR2 SQIVND (reference sequence). In DNA form, the CDR3 reads TGTGCCAGTAGTATACAGACGAACACTGAAGCTTTCTTT. Its protein is CASSIQTNTEAFF.

V usage is TRBV7-3 and J usage is TRBJ2-3; 7 nucleotides line up with TRBD2. After removal of 8 bases from V and 4 bases from J, the junction contained 6 bases not matched to a gene. The V gene's germline CDR1 is SGHTA and CDR2 FQGTGA. The CDR3 is 13 residues long. In DNA, the CDR3 is TGTGCCAGCGGGAGCGGGGCCTCAGATACGCAGTATTTT. Translation: CASGSGASDTQYF.

Worth noting for this clone: The junction departs from the called germline gene at one end, perhaps through a read error. Other DNA sequences from this sample encode an identical CDR3 as well. The rearrangement links TRBV6-5 to TRBJ1-2; D is ambiguous. This CDR3 has 15 residues. Germline V gives CDR1 MNHEY, CDR2 SVGAGI. CDR3 protein: CASRDHGPPNYGYTF. For the CDR3, the DNA is TGTGCCAGCAGAGACCATGGACCCCCTAACTATGGCTACACTTTC.

A note on this clone: The sample carries other DNA sequences with the same CDR3. This CDR3 reads CASSVGRRNYGYTF. In DNA form, the CDR3 reads TGTGCCAGCAGCGTAGGGAGAAGGAACTATGGCTACACCTTC. The chain couples TRBV9 to TRBJ1-2; D call uncertain. The CDR3 covers 14 residues. V lost 0 bases and J 2 bases, leaving 8 bases between the germline ends. CDR1 and CDR2 from the germline V gene are SGDLS and YYNGEE.

The genes are TRBV28 and TRBJ1-1; D uncertain. V lost 8 bases and J lost 2, with 6 bases in between. This CDR3 comprises 11 residues. Germline V CDR1 and CDR2: MDHEN, SYDVKM. CDR3: CASGDNTEAFF. The DNA for the CDR3 is TGTGCCAGCGGGGATAACACTGAAGCTTTCTTT.

The gene calls are TRBV6-4 and TRBJ2-6; D is ambiguous. V shed 0 bases and J shed 3 bases, with 0 bases lying between them. CDR1 MRHNA and CDR2 SNTAGT come from the germline V gene. The CDR3 consists of 13 residues. The CDR3 DNA is TGTGCCAGCAGTGACTCTGGGGCCAACGTCCTGACTTTC. It codes for CASSDSGANVLTF.

J is TRBJ2-4 and V is TRBV11-2; the D is unclear. Germline-derived CDR1 and CDR2 are SGHAT and FQNNGV. The V gene lost 5 bases and the J gene lost 0 bases, with 20 bases spanning the gap. The CDR3 length is 18 residues. The CDR3 is CASSPNSWLDLAKNIQYF. The DNA for the CDR3 is TGTGCCAGCAGCCCCAATTCGTGGCTAGACCTAGCCAAAAACATTCAGTACTTC.

CDR3 DNA: TGTGCCAGCAGCGTTCCCCTTTCACCCCTCCACTTT. It codes for CASSVPLSPLHF. The chain carries TRBV7-2 and TRBJ1-6; no firm D call. Looked up from germline, CDR1 is SGHTA and CDR2 is FQGNSA. V was trimmed by 5 bases and J by 9 bases, leaving 8 bases between them. The CDR3 contains 12 residues.

With respect to this clone: The junction shows a germline mismatch at one end, possibly a read error. The same CDR3 is also encoded by other DNA sequences in this sample. J is TRBJ2-2 and V is TRBV24-1, with D maybe TRBD1 (6 bases). The CDR3 length is 16 residues. In germline, CDR1 is KGHDR, CDR2 SFDVKD. CDR3 protein: CATSDGQMGYTGELFF. The CDR3 DNA reads as TGTGCCACTAGTGATGGACAGATGGGGTACACCGGGGAGCTGTTTTTT.

This clone was picked up one time. The chain joins TRBV6-5 to TRBJ2-4, with D possibly being TRBD1 (6 bases). CDR1 and CDR2 from the germline V gene are MNHEY and SVGAGI. Trimming took 10 bases from V and 4 from J, leaving 14 bases between them. This CDR3 region has 13 residues. CDR3 in DNA: TGTGCCATCACCGACAGGTTAAAAAACATTCAGTACTTC. Translated, it gives CAITDRLKNIQYF.

This chain uses TRBV24-1 with TRBJ2-5, with 11 bases identical to TRBD2. The CDR3 length is 16 residues. CDR1 and CDR2 (germline): KGHDR, SFDVKD. J lost 5 bases, V lost 5 bases, and 9 bases had no gene match. For the CDR3, the DNA is TGTGCCACCAGTGTTCCGACTAGCGGGGAAGGTGAGACCCAGTACTTC. Translated, it gives CATSVPTSGEGETQYF.

This clone was seen more than once but under ten times. The gene calls are TRBV6-6 and TRBJ1-4, with D possibly TRBD1 on 5 matching bases. There are 15 residues in the CDR3. Trimming left V 2 bases short and J 7 bases short, with 14 bases between. Per the germline V gene, CDR1 is MNHNY and CDR2 is SVGAGI (reference sequence). The CDR3 spells CASSYGGAFREKLFF. CDR3 bases: TGTGCCAGCAGTTACGGAGGGGCCTTCCGTGAAAAACTGTTTTTT.